These 8 T cell receptor beta chains share one sample of origin, sequenced in a study of T cells in Graves' hyperthyroidism and ophthalmopathy. It was RNA transcripts that yielded the amplified TCR beta CDR3 regions. Primed by the HTBI set, a first-round RT-PCR was run on the TCR CDR3. A single record per CDR3 protein comes from TCRdb applying MiXCR to the multiplex PCR reads. Of about 400,000 distinct CDR3 sequences in the sample, roughly an eighth were seen once. The specimen sequenced was blood. The source of these receptors is a man between 50 and 59 years old with Graves' ophthalmopathy.

This clonotype was seen many times. This chain links TRBV5-1 with TRBJ2-1, with D possibly called TRBD1 or TRBD2 (5 bases each). Germline V gives CDR1 SGHRS, CDR2 YFSETQ. This CDR3 contains 14 residues. Trimming took off 4 bases at V and 7 bases at J, with 15 bases between the two ends. As DNA, the CDR3 is TGCGCCAGCAGCCGGGACGTCAGGGTAAATGAGCAGTTCTTC. Translating gives CASSRDVRVNEQFF.

The chain links TRBV5-1 to TRBJ2-1, with no clear D. V gave up 0 bases and J gave up 8 bases, with 9 bases separating them. Germline V gives CDR1 SGHRS, CDR2 YFSETQ. CDR3 length: 13 amino acids. CDR3 amino acids: CASSLDFLDEQFF. DNA for the CDR3: TGCGCCAGCAGCTTGGACTTCCTGGATGAGCAGTTCTTC.

This clonotype was observed at least ten times. This chain uses TRBV11-2 with TRBJ2-5; D might be TRBD1 (5 bases). Deletions cut 1 base from V and 5 bases from J, with 17 bases between. Germline loops: CDR1 SGHAT, CDR2 FQNNGV. CDR3 length: 16 residues. CDR3 residues: CASSLAVSRSGETQYF. The DNA of the CDR3 is TGTGCCAGCAGCTTAGCAGTTTCCCGGTCAGGGGAGACCCAGTACTTC.

V is TRBV29-1 and J is TRBJ1-1; D possibly corresponds to TRBD1 (6 bases). The CDR3 is 12 amino acids. The germline V gene has CDR1 SQVTM and CDR2 ANQGSEA. Trimming stripped 1 base from V and 10 bases from J, with 13 bases between. The CDR3 region has the DNA TGCAGCGTTGAAGGAAGGGGGGGCCTAGCTTTCTTT. Its protein product is CSVEGRGGLAFF.

The rearrangement joins TRBV14 to TRBJ2-7, with D possibly being TRBD1 or TRBD2 (6 bases each). Looked up from germline, CDR1 is SGHDN and CDR2 is FVKESK. The CDR3 spans 15 residues. The V end was cut by 2 bases, the J end by 5 bases, with 16 bases between. In DNA, the CDR3 is TGTGCCAGCAGCCAACCCGGGGGCGCGTCCCACGAGCAGTACTTC. Its translation: CASSQPGGASHEQYF.

This clonotype came up a few times. The V and J genes are TRBV15 and TRBJ2-1, with TRBD2 matching over 8 bases. V dropped 1 base and J dropped 7; count of bases not matched to a gene: 3. The germline gives CDR1 LNHNV, CDR2 YYDKDF (reference sequence). CDR3 length: 14 amino acids. The CDR3 loop reads CATSRGGRRNEQFF. Here the CDR3 DNA reads TGTGCCACCAGCAGAGGCGGGAGGAGGAATGAGCAGTTCTTC.

This clonotype turned up a few times. The CDR3 DNA reads TGTGCCAGCAGTTTTGCGGGAGTGGTCTACGAGCAGTACTTC. Encoded protein: CASSFAGVVYEQYF. V gene TRBV27 combines with J gene TRBJ2-7, with 7 bases fitting TRBD2. Germline assignment: CDR1 MNHEY and CDR2 SMNVEV (reference sequence). Trimming took 3 bases from V and 3 from J; bases not matched to a gene: 5. The CDR3 is 14 amino acids.

This clonotype was counted many times. The chain carries TRBV18 and TRBJ2-1; D gene uncertain. Deletions cut 3 bases from V and 10 bases from J, with 13 bases between. Per germline, CDR1 KGHSH and CDR2 LQKENI. The CDR3 contains 13 residues. The CDR3 loop reads CASSPGLGVEQFF. CDR3 nucleotides: TGTGCCAGCTCACCCGGGCTTGGGGTAGAGCAGTTCTTC.